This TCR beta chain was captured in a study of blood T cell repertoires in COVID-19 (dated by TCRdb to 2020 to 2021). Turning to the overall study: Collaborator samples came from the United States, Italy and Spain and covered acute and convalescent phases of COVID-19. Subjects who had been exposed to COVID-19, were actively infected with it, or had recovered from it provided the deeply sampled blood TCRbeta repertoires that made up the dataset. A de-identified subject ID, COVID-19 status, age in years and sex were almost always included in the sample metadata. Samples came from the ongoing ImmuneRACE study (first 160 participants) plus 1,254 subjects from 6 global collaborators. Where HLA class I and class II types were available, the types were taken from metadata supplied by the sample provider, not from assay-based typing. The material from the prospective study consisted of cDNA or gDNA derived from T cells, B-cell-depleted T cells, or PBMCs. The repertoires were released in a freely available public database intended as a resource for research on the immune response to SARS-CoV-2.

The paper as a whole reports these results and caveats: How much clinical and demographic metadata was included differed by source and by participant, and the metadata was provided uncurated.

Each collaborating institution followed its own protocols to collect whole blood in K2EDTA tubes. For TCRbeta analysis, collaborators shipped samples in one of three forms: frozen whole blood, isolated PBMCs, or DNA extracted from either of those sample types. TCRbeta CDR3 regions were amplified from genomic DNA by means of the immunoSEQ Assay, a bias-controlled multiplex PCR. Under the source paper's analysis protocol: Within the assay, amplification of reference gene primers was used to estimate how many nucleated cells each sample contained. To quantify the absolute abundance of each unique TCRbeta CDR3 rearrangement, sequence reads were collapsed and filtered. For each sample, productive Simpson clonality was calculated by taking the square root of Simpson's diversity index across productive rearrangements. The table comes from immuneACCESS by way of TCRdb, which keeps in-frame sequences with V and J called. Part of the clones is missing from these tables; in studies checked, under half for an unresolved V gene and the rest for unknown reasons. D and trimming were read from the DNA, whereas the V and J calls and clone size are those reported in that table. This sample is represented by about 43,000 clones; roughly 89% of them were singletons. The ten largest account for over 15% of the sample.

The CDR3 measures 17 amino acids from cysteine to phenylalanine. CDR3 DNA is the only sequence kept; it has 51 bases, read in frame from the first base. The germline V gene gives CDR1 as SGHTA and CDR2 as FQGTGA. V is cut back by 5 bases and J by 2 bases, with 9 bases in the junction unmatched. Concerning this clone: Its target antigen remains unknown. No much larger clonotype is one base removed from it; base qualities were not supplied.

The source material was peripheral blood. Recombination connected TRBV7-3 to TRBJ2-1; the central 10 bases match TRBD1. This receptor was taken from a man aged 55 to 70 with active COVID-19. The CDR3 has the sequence CASSAWAGTGAYNEQFF. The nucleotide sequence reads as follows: TGTGCCAGCAGCGCATGGGCCGGGACAGGGGCCTACAATGAGCAGTTCTTC.